Many counts were recorded for the clone carrying this T cell receptor (beta chain). TCRdb analysed the RT-PCR reads with MiXCR anew, one entry per CDR3 protein. The sample holds approximately 720,000 distinct CDR3 sequences; approximately 14% are singletons and the top ten take 3% to 4.5%. This CDR3 contains 14 residues. The V end was cut by 7 bases, the J end by 5 bases, with 18 bases between. This rearrangement joins TRBV12-3 or TRBV12-4 to TRBJ2-7; unclear D gene. This clonotype was obtained from a female donor in good health, serving as a healthy control. The sequenced material came from memory CD4+ T cells from blood. The CDR3 DNA reads as TGTGCCAGCACCCTTGGGGTCAAGGGTGACGAGCAGTACTTC. Its protein product is CASTLGVKGDEQYF.